This T cell receptor (beta chain) was identified during a study of early T cells in non-severe SARS-CoV-2 infection. Turning to the study itself: Whole-blood bulk RNA, unsorted, was sequenced, and chains were unpaired.

The CDR3 length is 13 residues. Germline CDR1 and CDR2: SSHAT and FNYEAQ (reference sequence). Unique molecular identifiers were added to individual cDNA molecules. Each CDR3 protein gets one entry after TCRdb re-called the 5' RACE reads with MiXCR. Of approximately 89,000 distinct CDR3 sequences detected, 11% to 15% appear once; the ten largest clones hold roughly 3%. Only a few counts were recorded for this clonotype. One junction end disagrees with the germline gene, perhaps due to a read error. The clonotype was recovered from an adult who was a healthcare worker with PCR-confirmed SARS-CoV-2 infection or an uninfected control (not recorded which). The sequenced material came from whole blood. This chain uses TRBV7-7 with TRBJ2-1; the D call may be TRBD1 or TRBD2 (5 bases each). The CDR3 nucleotides read TGTGCTAGCAGCTTAGATTGGGGGAGTGAGCAGTTCTTC. Translated, it gives CASSLDWGSEQFF.